Reported below is one TCR beta chain. This clonotype was seen many times. There is no known antigen for this receptor. Base qualities are missing; no much larger clone stands one base away. The data were obtained in a study of T cells after yellow fever vaccination (dated by TCRdb to about 2019). The study in broad terms: Libraries from fractions with low cell numbers were prepared with the SMART-Seq v4 Ultra Low Input RNA kit. Blood samples were taken at several timepoints before and after primary and secondary immunization, and bulk PBMC replicates and cell subsets were isolated. To follow T-cell clones before and after primary and booster YFV17D yellow fever vaccination, bulk TCR alpha and beta repertoires were sequenced over time. Two healthy male donors made up the cohort, one aged 18 to 30 years and the other aged 30 to 40 years. On the study overall, not on this receptor specifically: Because only two donors were included in the study, the extent to which the findings can be generalized is limited. A small fraction of clonotypes showed up in both the CD4 and CD8 compartments, probably as a result of convergent recombination. FACS-sorted repertoires could contain abundant contaminating clonotypes from the bulk population, so computational filtering was required. The secondary T-cell response was weaker than the primary response but faster, peaking on day 5 instead of day 15. After the booster, most of the clones that had expanded following primary vaccination were detected again (96% of CD4 and roughly 90% of CD8), which suggests that memory was broadly maintained.

From a lookup of the germline V gene, CDR1 and CDR2 are ENHRY and SYGVKD. From its cysteine to its phenylalanine, the CDR3 spans 16 amino acids. Only the CDR3 DNA stays, 48 bases, in frame from base 1. V is trimmed back by 2 bases and J by 5 bases, and the junction contains 9 bases that no gene match accounts for. The sample's treatment or condition label is to be understood as: live attenuated yellow fever vaccine strain. PBMCs were isolated from peripheral blood using a standard Ficoll-Paque protocol. Dynabeads CD4 and CD8 positive selection kits were used to isolate CD4 and CD8 T-cell fractions. RNA was extracted with TriZol from bulk PBMCs, CD4 and CD8 fractions, and dextramer-positive and dextramer-negative fractions. Data came from an Illumina NovaSeq 6000. TCR cDNA was synthesized by 5'RACE template switching, through which a universal primer site and unique molecular identifiers were introduced. Priming for cDNA synthesis came from both the TCR alpha and TCR beta constant segments. Two PCR steps were used to amplify libraries, with sample barcodes and sequencing adapters being added in the second step. Sequencing of the libraries was done on either Illumina HiSeq 2500 (2x100 bp) or NovaSeq (2x150 bp). Under the source paper's analysis protocol: MIGEC handled demultiplexing of reads and collapsing into UMI consensus sequences, while MiXCR performed V(D)J alignment. Vaccine-responding clonotypes were defined with edgeR using replicate PBMC samples, requiring FDR below 0.01 and a log2 fold change above 5 up to day 15. Bulk clonotypes were assigned CD4 or CD8 identity according to which sequenced CD4 or CD8 repertoire held them at higher abundance. TCRdb cleaned the public reads at Q25 with fastp, built clones with MiXCR and kept in-frame beta chains. Every distinct CDR3 protein forms one entry, paired with its most common genes and DNA. In this record, the V and J calls reflect TCRdb's handling and not the investigators' own analysis. This sample comprises nearly 300,000 distinct CDR3 sequences, around 8.6% of them detected only once. About 3% of the sample belongs to the ten largest clones.

The starting material was CD4+ T cells sorted from PBMCs, obtained 5 days after the yellow fever booster vaccination. This sequence was found in a man between 18 and 29 years old who received the YFV17D yellow fever vaccine. This chain joins TRBV10-3 to TRBJ2-5, with TRBD1 identical over 9 junction bases. The CDR3 protein sequence reads: CAISEQKTGGSETQYF. The DNA is TGTGCCATCAGTGAGCAAAAGACAGGGGGGTCGGAGACCCAGTACTTC.